The clone carrying this T cell receptor (beta chain) was seen just once. The sample comes from a study of blood T cell repertoires in COVID-19. In the study overall: Donors in the United States, Italy and Spain gave samples during acute or convalescent COVID-19. T cells, B-cell-depleted T cells, or PBMCs supplied cDNA or gDNA.

As handled by the study authors: Cell counts per sample came from amplifying reference gene primers. TCRdb keeps only in-frame clones here, not all; method: immunoSEQ multiplex PCR. D and trimming were read from the DNA, whereas the V and J calls and clone size are those reported in that table. The data contain approximately 450,000 clones, 85% to 90% of them singletons. The clonotype was recovered from a young woman with acute or convalescent COVID-19. The sample consisted of peripheral blood.

The CDR3 region is CASSPGGRYEQFF. CDR3 coding DNA: TGTGCCAGCAGTCCGGGGGGGCGGTATGAGCAGTTCTTC. The genes are TRBV2 and TRBJ2-1, with 8 bases fitting TRBD2. This CDR3 has 13 amino acids. J was trimmed by 8 bases and V by 5 bases; bases with no gene match: 5. Germline V CDR1 and CDR2: SNHLY, FYNNEI. Together with reference TRBV2 and TRBJ2-1, the CDR3 gives the full variable domain: EPEVTQTPSHQVTQMGQEVILRCVPISNHLYFYWYRQILGQKVEFLVSFYNNEISEKSEIFDDQFSVERPDGSNFTLKIRSTKLEDSAMYFCASSPGGRYEQFFGPGTRLTVL.